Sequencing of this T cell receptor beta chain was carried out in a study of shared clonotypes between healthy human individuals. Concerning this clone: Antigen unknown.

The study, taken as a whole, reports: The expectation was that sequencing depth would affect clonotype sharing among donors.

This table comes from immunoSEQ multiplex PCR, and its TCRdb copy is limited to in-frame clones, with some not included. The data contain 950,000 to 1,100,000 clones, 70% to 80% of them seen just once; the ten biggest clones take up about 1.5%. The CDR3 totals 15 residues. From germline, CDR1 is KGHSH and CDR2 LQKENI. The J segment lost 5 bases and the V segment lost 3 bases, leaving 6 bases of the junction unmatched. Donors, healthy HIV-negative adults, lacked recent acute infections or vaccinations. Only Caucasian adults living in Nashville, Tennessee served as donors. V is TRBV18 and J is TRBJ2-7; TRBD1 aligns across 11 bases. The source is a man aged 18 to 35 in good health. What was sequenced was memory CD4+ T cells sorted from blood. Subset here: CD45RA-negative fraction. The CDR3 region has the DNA TGTGCCAGCTCACCCTCGGACAGGGGGCGGAACGAGCAGTACTTC. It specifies CASSPSDRGRNEQYF.